Listed below are T cell receptor beta chains from one sample, sequenced in a study of T cell responses to AZD1222 COVID-19 vaccine. Profiled with immunoSEQ multiplex PCR; TCRdb holds only in-frame clones, not every one. The table lists under 110,000 clones, approximately 84% of them singletons. Sequenced material: peripheral blood, taken on day 0 of AZD1222 vaccination. The receptors come from an adult in good health. The CDR3 runs from the conserved cysteine through the conserved F or W. D genes are given only for firm matches. The listing skips clone size in some rows; elsewhere it reads once, few, many or a size class.

abundance	d_gene	v_gene	j_gene	CDR3nt	CDR3aa
NA	NA	TRBV10-1	TRBJ2-7	TGCGCCAGCAGTGATGACAGCTACGAGCAGTACTTC	CASSDDSYEQYF
NA	NA	TRBV27	TRBJ1-5	TGTGCCAGCAGTTTATGGGCCGGGGCCTATAGCAATCAGCCCCAGCATTTT	CASSLWAGAYSNQPQHF
NA	TRBD2	TRBV2	TRBJ2-1	TGTGCCAGCGGTTTTAGCGGGAGAAATGAGCAGTTCTTC	CASGFSGRNEQFF
NA	NA	TRBV3-1/TRBV3-2	TRBJ1-1	TGTGCCAGCAGCCAAACCGATGCGAACACTGAAGCTTTCTTT	CASSQTDANTEAFF
NA	TRBD2	TRBV7-9	TRBJ2-1	TGTGCCAGCAGCCCCCGGGGGGGAGAGGGAAGGGAGCAGTTCTTC	CASSPRGGEGREQFF
NA	NA	TRBV28	TRBJ1-5	TGTGCCAGCGAGGTAGCAATTGGAAACAATCAGCCCCAGCATTTT	CASEVAIGNNQPQHF
few	NA	TRBV11-2	TRBJ2-5	TGTGCCAGCAGCCGACTAGCGGGACAGGGGGAGACCCAGTACTTC	CASSRLAGQGETQYF
NA	TRBD1	TRBV9	TRBJ2-2	TGTGCCAGCAACCCAGGGGGAGTAACCGGGGAGCTGTTTTTT	CASNPGGVTGELFF
NA	TRBD1	TRBV7-2	TRBJ2-7	TGTGCCAGCAGCTTATTAGGGGACAGGGCCTACGAGCAGTACTTC	CASSLLGDRAYEQYF
few	TRBD1	TRBV7-9	TRBJ2-7	TGTGCCAGCAGCCCTCGACAGGGGGCCCACGAGCAGTACTTC	CASSPRQGAHEQYF
NA	NA	TRBV3-1/TRBV3-2	TRBJ1-1	TGTGCCAGCAGCCAAGATCGGCGCAGGGGAATGAACACTGAAGCTTTCTTT	CASSQDRRRGMNTEAFF
NA	NA	TRBV6-5	TRBJ1-2	TGTGCCACTCAGGGTGCTGACTATGGCTACACCTTC	CATQGADYGYTF
NA	TRBD1	TRBV7-8	TRBJ1-5	TGTGCCAGCACCCAAACCGGGACAGGGGGCAATCAGCCCCAGCATTTT	CASTQTGTGGNQPQHF
NA	NA	TRBV20-1	TRBJ1-4	TGCAGTGCTAGTCGGGGGGCAAGTGAAAAACTGTTTTTT	CSASRGASEKLFF
NA	TRBD1	TRBV5-4	TRBJ1-2	TGTGCCAGCACCCCAGGGGACAGCAATAACTATGGCTACACCTTC	CASTPGDSNNYGYTF
NA	NA	TRBV10-3	TRBJ1-4	TGTGCCATCAGTGAGGATTGGTTGTCGAATGAAAAACTGTTTTTT	CAISEDWLSNEKLFF
NA	TRBD2	TRBV29-1	TRBJ2-3	TGCAGCGTTGAAGGTTTAAGCGGACTAGCGGGCTCAGATACGCAGTATTTT	CSVEGLSGLAGSDTQYF
NA	NA	TRBV30	TRBJ1-1	TGTGCCTGGAGTGTACGGGGTTTCACTGAAGCTTTCTTT	CAWSVRGFTEAFF
NA	NA	TRBV11-3	TRBJ2-1	TGTGCCAGCAGCTTAGGTCCTCCGTCCCACAATGAGCAGTTCTTC	CASSLGPPSHNEQFF
NA	TRBD1	TRBV3-1/TRBV3-2	TRBJ1-6	TGTGCCAGCAGCGTGGACAGGTATAATTCACCCCTCCACTTT	CASSVDRYNSPLHF
NA	NA	TRBV11-2	TRBJ2-7	TGTGCCAGCAGACGGGCCTGGGGAGCACGCTCCTACGAGCAGTACTTC	CASRRAWGARSYEQYF
NA	NA	TRBV24-1	TRBJ2-2	TGTGCCACCAGTGATCCCCTGGATAGCACCGGGGAGCTGTTTTTT	CATSDPLDSTGELFF
NA	NA	TRBV11-2	TRBJ1-2	TGTGCCAGCAGCTTGACCGGGACAAATTATGGCTACACCTTC	CASSLTGTNYGYTF
NA	TRBD1	TRBV28	TRBJ2-7	TGTGCCAGCAGTTTACCCTCGGGACAGTTGGGGGAGCAGTACTTC	CASSLPSGQLGEQYF
NA	TRBD2	TRBV3-1/TRBV3-2	TRBJ2-7	TGTGCCAGCAGCCACAAGGGACTAGCGGTATCCGAGCAGTACTTC	CASSHKGLAVSEQYF
NA	NA	TRBV11-2	TRBJ1-5	TGTGCCAGCAGCTTGACAGCAGAGGGGCTCGATCAGCCCCAGCATTTT	CASSLTAEGLDQPQHF
NA	TRBD1	TRBV27	TRBJ1-5	TGTGCCAGCAGTTTATTTGTCAGGGGGCTTCGTCAGCCCCAGCATTTT	CASSLFVRGLRQPQHF
NA	NA	TRBV7-6	TRBJ2-7	TGTGCCAGCAGCTCCCTGATGGGGCTTCGACGACCCTACGAGCAGTACTTC	CASSSLMGLRRPYEQYF
NA	TRBD2	TRBV19	TRBJ2-2	TGTGCCAGTACCCAGACTAGCGGGAGGGCCCGGGCCGGGGAGCTGTTTTTT	CASTQTSGRARAGELFF
NA	NA	TRBV6-5	TRBJ2-3	TGTGCCAGCAGGGCAGGAGGGAATCAAGATACGCAGTATTTT	CASRAGGNQDTQYF
NA	NA	TRBV14	TRBJ2-7	TGTGCCAGCAGCCGGGAGGACATTTACCTTTACTCCTACGAGCAGTACTTC	CASSREDIYLYSYEQYF
NA	TRBD1	TRBV3-1/TRBV3-2	TRBJ2-7	TGTGCCAGCAGCCAGGCGGACAGGGCCCGTACCTACGAGCAGTACTTC	CASSQADRARTYEQYF
NA	NA	TRBV28	TRBJ1-1	TGTGCCAGCAGTTACAGCGGGAAAGAGGTTGAAGCTTTCTTT	CASSYSGKEVEAFF
NA	TRBD1	TRBV27	TRBJ2-7	TGTGCCAGCAGTGAGGGACAGCCTAGGGTCTACGAGCAGTACTTC	CASSEGQPRVYEQYF
NA	TRBD1	TRBV5-6	TRBJ2-7	TGTGCCAGCAGCTTAACAGGGGTCCACGAGCAGTACTTC	CASSLTGVHEQYF
NA	TRBD1	TRBV6-5	TRBJ1-6	TGTGCCAGCAGCGTATACCGGGACAGTACGCTCCACTTT	CASSVYRDSTLHF
NA	NA	TRBV29-1	TRBJ2-7	TGCAGCGTTGGGGATCCCTACGAGCAGTACTTC	CSVGDPYEQYF
NA	NA	TRBV30	TRBJ1-5	TGTGCCTTCGACCAAGGGGCCGCACATAGCAATCAGCCCCAGCATTTT	CAFDQGAAHSNQPQHF
few	NA	TRBV20-1	TRBJ1-2	TGCAGTGCTAGTCAGGGGAGGAGCTATGGCTACACCTTC	CSASQGRSYGYTF
NA	NA	TRBV6-1	TRBJ1-4	TGTGCCAGCAGTGAAATGCAGGTTAATGAAAAACTGTTTTTT	CASSEMQVNEKLFF
NA	TRBD1	TRBV6-5	TRBJ2-4	TGTGCCAGCAGTTACGAGGGGGCGAGGATTCAGTACTTC	CASSYEGARIQYF
NA	TRBD2	TRBV5-1	TRBJ2-5	TGCGCCAGCAGCTTGGAGGCTAGCGGGAGTGAGACCCAGTACTTC	CASSLEASGSETQYF
NA	NA	TRBV4-2	TRBJ2-3	TGTGCCAGCAGCCCCGGGTCCACAGATACGCAGTATTTT	CASSPGSTDTQYF
once	TRBD1	TRBV28	TRBJ1-4	TGTGCCAGCAGTTTACCTCCGGGACAGGGGAATGAAAAACTGTTTTTT	CASSLPPGQGNEKLFF
NA	NA	TRBV10-1	TRBJ1-5	TGCGCCAGCAGTTGGCCCCCTACAGGCAGACAGCCCCAGCATTTT	CASSWPPTGRQPQHF
NA	NA	TRBV21-1	TRBJ2-3	TGTGCCAGCAGCCACCGGGACAGGGGGTCAGATACGCAGTATTTT	CASSHRDRGSDTQYF
once	NA	TRBV6-2/TRBV6-3	TRBJ1-2	TGTGCCAGCAGTGCACAGGGTAACTATGGCTACACCTTC	CASSAQGNYGYTF
NA	TRBD2	TRBV11-2	TRBJ2-1	TGTGCCAGCAGCTCACTGACTAGCGGGAGGCCCCGGGAGCAGTTCTTC	CASSSLTSGRPREQFF
once	NA	TRBV9	TRBJ1-5	TGTGCCAGCAGCGTAGATTCCACCTACAATCAGCCCCAGCATTTT	CASSVDSTYNQPQHF
NA	NA	TRBV6-5	TRBJ1-4	TGTGCCAGCTTAACGGCCAGCGGTGGGGAAAAACTGTTTTTT	CASLTASGGEKLFF
NA	NA	TRBV19	TRBJ2-7	TGTGCCAGTAGCCCGGGACCACTCAGAACTAAAACCTACGAGCAGTACTTC	CASSPGPLRTKTYEQYF
NA	NA	TRBV4-1	TRBJ2-6	TGCGCCAGCAGCCAAGTTCGGGGGAGGTCTGGGGCCAACGTCCTGACTTTC	CASSQVRGRSGANVLTF
NA	TRBD2	TRBV4-2	TRBJ2-3	TGTGCCAGCAGCCCCTCAGTGACTAGCGGTGGAAAAAATACGCAGTATTTT	CASSPSVTSGGKNTQYF
NA	NA	TRBV19	TRBJ2-7	TGTGCCAGTAGATTTGCGACTAGCTCCTACGAGCAGTACTTC	CASRFATSSYEQYF
NA	TRBD2	TRBV11-2	TRBJ2-2	TGTGCCAGCAGCTTAGACCTAGCGGGAGGGCCGAACACCGGGGAGCTGTTTTTT	CASSLDLAGGPNTGELFF
NA	NA	TRBV2	TRBJ1-2	TGTGCCAGCAGAAGGGACGATAGCCTGGGCACCTTC	CASRRDDSLGTF
NA	TRBD1	TRBV5-1	TRBJ2-2	TGCGCCAGCAGCTGGACAGGTCTGGACACCGGGGAGCTGTTTTTT	CASSWTGLDTGELFF
NA	TRBD2	TRBV28	TRBJ2-3	TGTGCCAGCAGACCGGGACTAGCTTGGGCAGATACGCAGTATTTT	CASRPGLAWADTQYF
few	NA	TRBV7-9	TRBJ2-3	TGTGCCAGCAGCTTAGGAAGCACAGATACGCAGTATTTT	CASSLGSTDTQYF